The present T cell receptor beta chain was sequenced within a study of cytomegalovirus exposure and HLA in healthy donors. Study results and caveats: The sole available immune exposure information was CMV serostatus.

It was with 60 Vbeta and 13 Jbeta primers that the PCR ran. Generated by immunoSEQ multiplex PCR, the TCRdb table keeps only in-frame clones and is missing some. The sample carries hundreds of thousands of clones, more than 55% recorded once. About this clone itself: Antigen specificity is unknown.

Losses at the gene ends were 4 bases for V and 8 bases for J; bases not matched to a gene: 6. Germline CDR1 reads MNHEY; CDR2 reads SMNVEV (reference sequence). The CDR3 is 14 amino acids. The V and J genes are TRBV27 and TRBJ2-1, with 9 nucleotides matching TRBD2. The sequencing sample was made of PBMCs. The TCR comes from a female donor in good health and CMV-seronegative. CDR3 in amino acids: CASSYAGGSYEQFF. In DNA form, the CDR3 reads TGTGCCAGCAGTTATGCGGGAGGGTCGTATGAGCAGTTCTTC.